The clone carrying this T cell receptor beta chain was detected only once. The data derive from a study of blood T cell repertoires in COVID-19. Overall study context: COVID-19 samples collected from the United States, Italy and Spain covered acute and convalescent phases. Sources were T cells, B-cell-depleted T cells, or PBMCs; the material itself was cDNA or gDNA.

Measured with immunoSEQ multiplex PCR; TCRdb has only the in-frame clones, and not every one. The sample consists of more than 90,000 clones, around 85% of them appearing once. CDR1 LGHNA and CDR2 YNFKEQ come from the germline V gene. Trimming shortened V by 0 bases and J by 0 bases, and 9 bases separated the two germline ends. CDR3 length: 15 amino acids. The rearrangement links TRBV4-2 to TRBJ2-7; D gene unclear. The sequenced sample was peripheral blood. This sequence originates from a human donor in a cohort sampled during active COVID-19. CDR3 amino acids: CASSQETFSSYEQYF. The DNA for the CDR3 is TGTGCCAGCAGCCAAGAGACATTCAGCTCCTACGAGCAGTACTTC.